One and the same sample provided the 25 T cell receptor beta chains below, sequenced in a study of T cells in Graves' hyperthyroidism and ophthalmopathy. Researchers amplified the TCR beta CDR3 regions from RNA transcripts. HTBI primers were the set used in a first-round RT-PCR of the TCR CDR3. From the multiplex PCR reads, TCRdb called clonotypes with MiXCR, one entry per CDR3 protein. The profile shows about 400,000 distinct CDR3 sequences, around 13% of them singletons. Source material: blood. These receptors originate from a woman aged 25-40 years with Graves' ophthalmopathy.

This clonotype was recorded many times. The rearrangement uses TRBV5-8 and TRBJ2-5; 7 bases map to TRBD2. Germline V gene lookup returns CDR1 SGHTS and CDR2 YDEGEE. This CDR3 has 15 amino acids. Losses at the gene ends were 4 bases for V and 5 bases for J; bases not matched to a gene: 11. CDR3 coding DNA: TGTGCCAGCAGCATCGGGAGGAGCCTTGGGGAGACCCAGTACTTC. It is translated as CASSIGRSLGETQYF.

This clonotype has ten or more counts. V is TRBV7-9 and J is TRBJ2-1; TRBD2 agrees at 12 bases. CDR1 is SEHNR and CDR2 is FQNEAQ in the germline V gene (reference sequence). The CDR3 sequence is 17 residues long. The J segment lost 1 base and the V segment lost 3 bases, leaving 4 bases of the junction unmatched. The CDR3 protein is CASSFSSGGASYNEQFF. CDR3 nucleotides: TGTGCCAGCAGCTTCTCTAGCGGGGGGGCATCCTACAATGAGCAGTTCTTC.

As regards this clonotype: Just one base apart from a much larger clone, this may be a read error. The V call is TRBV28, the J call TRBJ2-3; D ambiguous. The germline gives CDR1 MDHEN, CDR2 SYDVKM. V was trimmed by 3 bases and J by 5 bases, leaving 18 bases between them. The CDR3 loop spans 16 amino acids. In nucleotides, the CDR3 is TGTGCCAGCAGTTTGCGCCCCGGGCTAATGAGAGATACGCAGTATTTT. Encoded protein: CASSLRPGLMRDTQYF. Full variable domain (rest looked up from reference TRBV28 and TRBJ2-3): DVKVTQSSRYLVKRTGEKVFLECVQDMDHENMFWYRQDPGLGLRLIYFSYDVKMKEKGDIPEGYSVSREKKERFSLILESASTNQTSMYLCASSLRPGLMRDTQYFGPGTRLTVL.

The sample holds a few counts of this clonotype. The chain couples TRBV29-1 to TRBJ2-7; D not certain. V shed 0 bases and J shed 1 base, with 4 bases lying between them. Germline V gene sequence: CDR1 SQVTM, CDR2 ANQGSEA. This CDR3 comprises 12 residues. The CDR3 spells CSVEDPSYEQYF. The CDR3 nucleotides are TGCAGCGTTGAAGATCCGTCCTACGAGCAGTACTTC.

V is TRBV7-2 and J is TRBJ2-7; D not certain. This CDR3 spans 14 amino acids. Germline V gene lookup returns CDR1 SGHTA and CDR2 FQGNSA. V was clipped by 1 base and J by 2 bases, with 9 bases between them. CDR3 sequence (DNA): TGTGCCAGCAGCTTAGTCGACCAAACCTACGAGCAGTACTTC. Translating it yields CASSLVDQTYEQYF. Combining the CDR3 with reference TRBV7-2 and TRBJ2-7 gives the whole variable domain GAGVSQSPSNKVTEKGKDVELRCDPISGHTALYWYRQSLGQGLEFLIYFQGNSAPDKSGLPSDRFSAERTGGSVSTLTIQRTQQEDSAVYLCASSLVDQTYEQYFGPGTRLTVT.

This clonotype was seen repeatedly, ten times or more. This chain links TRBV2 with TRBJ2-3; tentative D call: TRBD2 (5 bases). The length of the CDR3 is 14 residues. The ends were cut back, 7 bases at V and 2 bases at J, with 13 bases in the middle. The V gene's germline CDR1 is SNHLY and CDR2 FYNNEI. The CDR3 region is CASKVQRNTDTQYF. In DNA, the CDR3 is TGTGCCAGCAAGGTCCAGCGGAACACAGATACGCAGTATTTT.

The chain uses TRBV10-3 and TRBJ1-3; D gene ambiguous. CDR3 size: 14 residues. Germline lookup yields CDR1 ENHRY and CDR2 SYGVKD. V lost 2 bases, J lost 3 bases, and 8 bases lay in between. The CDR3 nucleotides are TGTGCCATCAGTGAGGACATGAGTGGAAACACCATATATTTT. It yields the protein CAISEDMSGNTIYF.

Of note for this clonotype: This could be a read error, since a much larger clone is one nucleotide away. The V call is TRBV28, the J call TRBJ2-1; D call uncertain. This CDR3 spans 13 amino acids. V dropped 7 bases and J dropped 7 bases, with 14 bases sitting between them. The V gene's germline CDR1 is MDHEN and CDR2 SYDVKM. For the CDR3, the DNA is TGTGCCAGCAATATCGGGCCCAGAAATGAGCAGTTCTTC. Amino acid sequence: CASNIGPRNEQFF.

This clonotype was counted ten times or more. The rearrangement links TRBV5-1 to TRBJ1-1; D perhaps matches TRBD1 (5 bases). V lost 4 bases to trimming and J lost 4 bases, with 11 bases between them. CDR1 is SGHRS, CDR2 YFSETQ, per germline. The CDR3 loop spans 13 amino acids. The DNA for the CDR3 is TGCGCCAGCAGCGTCGCCAGGGTCACTGAAGCTTTCTTT. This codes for CASSVARVTEAFF.

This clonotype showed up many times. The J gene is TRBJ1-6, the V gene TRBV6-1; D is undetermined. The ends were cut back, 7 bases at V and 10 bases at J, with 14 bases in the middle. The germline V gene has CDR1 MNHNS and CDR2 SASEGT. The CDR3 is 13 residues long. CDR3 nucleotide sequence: TGTGCCAGCAACCGGGAGACAAAATCACCCCTCCACTTT. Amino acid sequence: CASNRETKSPLHF.

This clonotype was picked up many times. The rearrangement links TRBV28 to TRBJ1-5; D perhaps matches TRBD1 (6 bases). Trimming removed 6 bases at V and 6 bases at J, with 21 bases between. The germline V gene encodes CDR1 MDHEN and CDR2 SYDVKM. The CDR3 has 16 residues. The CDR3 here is CASSGSAGGGGQPQHF. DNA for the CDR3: TGTGCCAGCAGCGGGAGTGCGGGGGGCGGAGGTCAGCCCCAGCATTTT.

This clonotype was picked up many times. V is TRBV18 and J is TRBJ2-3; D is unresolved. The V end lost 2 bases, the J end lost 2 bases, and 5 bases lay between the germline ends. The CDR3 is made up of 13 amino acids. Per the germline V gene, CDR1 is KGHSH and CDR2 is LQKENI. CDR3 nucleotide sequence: TGTGCCAGCTCACCATACGTCACAGATACGCAGTATTTT. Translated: CASSPYVTDTQYF.

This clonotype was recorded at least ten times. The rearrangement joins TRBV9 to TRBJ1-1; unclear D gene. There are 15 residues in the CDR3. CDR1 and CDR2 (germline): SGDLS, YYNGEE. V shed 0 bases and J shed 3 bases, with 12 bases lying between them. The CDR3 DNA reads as TGTGCCAGCAGCGTAGGTAACAGTCTGGACACTGAAGCTTTCTTT. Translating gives CASSVGNSLDTEAFF.

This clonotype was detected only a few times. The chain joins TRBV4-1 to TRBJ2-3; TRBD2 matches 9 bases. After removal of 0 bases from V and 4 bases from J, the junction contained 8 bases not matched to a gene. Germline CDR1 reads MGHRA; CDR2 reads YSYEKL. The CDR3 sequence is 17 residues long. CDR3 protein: CASSQDPQRGVADTQYF. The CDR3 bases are TGCGCCAGCAGCCAAGATCCCCAGCGGGGGGTTGCAGATACGCAGTATTTT.

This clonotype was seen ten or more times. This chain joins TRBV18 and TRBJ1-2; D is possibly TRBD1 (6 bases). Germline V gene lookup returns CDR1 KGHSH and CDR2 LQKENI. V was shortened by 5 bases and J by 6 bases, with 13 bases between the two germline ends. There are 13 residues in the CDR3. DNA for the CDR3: TGTGCCAGCTCATCACAGGGTAGGGATGGCTACACCTTC. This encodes CASSSQGRDGYTF.

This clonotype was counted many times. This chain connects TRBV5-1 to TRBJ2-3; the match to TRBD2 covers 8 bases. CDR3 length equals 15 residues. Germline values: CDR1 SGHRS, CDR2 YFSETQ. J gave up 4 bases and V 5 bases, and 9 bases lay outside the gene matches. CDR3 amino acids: CASSQTTSGSDTQYF. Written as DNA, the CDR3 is TGCGCCAGCAGTCAAACAACTAGCGGTTCAGATACGCAGTATTTT.

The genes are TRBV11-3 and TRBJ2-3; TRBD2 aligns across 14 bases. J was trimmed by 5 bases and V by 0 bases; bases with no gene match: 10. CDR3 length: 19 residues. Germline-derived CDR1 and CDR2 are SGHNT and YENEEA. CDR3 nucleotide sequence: TGTGCCAGCAGCTTAGATCGGGGGGGACTAGCGGGGGCGAAAGATACGCAGTATTTT. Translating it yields CASSLDRGGLAGAKDTQYF.

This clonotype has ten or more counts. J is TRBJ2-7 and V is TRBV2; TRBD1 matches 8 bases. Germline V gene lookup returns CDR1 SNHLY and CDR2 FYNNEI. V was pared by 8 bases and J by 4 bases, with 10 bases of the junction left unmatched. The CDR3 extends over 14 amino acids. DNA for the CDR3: TGTGCCAGCGGTACTAGGACAGGGCTGTACGAGCAGTACTTC. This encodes CASGTRTGLYEQYF.

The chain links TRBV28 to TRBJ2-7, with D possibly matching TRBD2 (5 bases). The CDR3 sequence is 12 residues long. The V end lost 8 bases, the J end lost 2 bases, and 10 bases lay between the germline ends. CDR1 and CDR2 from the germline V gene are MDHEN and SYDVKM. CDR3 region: CASRGFPYEQYF. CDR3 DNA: TGTGCCAGCCGAGGGTTCCCCTACGAGCAGTACTTC.

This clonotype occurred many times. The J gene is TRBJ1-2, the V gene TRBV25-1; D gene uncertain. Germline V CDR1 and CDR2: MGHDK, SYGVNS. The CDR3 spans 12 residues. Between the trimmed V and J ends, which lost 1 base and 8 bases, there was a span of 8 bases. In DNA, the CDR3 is TGTGCCAGCAGTGAATCGGTGATCGGCTACACCTTC. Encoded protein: CASSESVIGYTF.

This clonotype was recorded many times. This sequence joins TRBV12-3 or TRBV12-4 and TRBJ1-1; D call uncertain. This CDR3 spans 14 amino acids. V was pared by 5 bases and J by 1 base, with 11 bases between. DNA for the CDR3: TGTGCCAGCAGTCAATTCCTGGGGAACACTGAAGCTTTCTTT. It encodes CASSQFLGNTEAFF.

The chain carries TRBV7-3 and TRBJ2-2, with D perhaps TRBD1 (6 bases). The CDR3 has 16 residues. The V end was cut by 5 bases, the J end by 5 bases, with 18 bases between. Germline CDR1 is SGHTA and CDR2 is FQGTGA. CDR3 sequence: CASSPEQGGLTGELFF. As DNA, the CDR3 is TGTGCCAGCAGCCCCGAACAGGGCGGGCTTACCGGGGAGCTGTTTTTT.

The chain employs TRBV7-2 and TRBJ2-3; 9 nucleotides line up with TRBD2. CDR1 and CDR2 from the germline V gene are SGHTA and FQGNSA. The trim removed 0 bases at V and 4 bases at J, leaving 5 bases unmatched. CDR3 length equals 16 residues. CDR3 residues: CASSLAAGGLADTQYF. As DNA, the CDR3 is TGTGCCAGCAGCTTAGCGGCGGGGGGGTTAGCAGATACGCAGTATTTT.

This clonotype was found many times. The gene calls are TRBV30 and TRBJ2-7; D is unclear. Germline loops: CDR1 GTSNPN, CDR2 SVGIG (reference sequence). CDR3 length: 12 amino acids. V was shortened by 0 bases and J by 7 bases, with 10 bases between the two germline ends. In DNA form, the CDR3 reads TGTGCCTGGAGTGTATCTAAGGGTGAGCAGTACTTC. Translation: CAWSVSKGEQYF. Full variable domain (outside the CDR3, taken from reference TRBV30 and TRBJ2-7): SQTIHQWPATLVQPVGSPLSLECTVEGTSNPNLYWYRQAAGRGLQLLFYSVGIGQISSEVPQNLSASRPQDRQFILSSKKLLLSDSGFYLCAWSVSKGEQYFGPGTRLTVT.

DNA of the CDR3: TGCGCCAGCAGTGAGGGAGTCTTCTCCTACAATGAGCAGTTCTTC. Residues: CASSEGVFSYNEQFF. The chain employs TRBV10-2 and TRBJ2-1; D gene ambiguous. Germline V CDR1 and CDR2: WSHSY, SAAADI. CDR3 length: 15 residues. V lost 2 bases, J lost 0 bases, and 8 bases lay in between.